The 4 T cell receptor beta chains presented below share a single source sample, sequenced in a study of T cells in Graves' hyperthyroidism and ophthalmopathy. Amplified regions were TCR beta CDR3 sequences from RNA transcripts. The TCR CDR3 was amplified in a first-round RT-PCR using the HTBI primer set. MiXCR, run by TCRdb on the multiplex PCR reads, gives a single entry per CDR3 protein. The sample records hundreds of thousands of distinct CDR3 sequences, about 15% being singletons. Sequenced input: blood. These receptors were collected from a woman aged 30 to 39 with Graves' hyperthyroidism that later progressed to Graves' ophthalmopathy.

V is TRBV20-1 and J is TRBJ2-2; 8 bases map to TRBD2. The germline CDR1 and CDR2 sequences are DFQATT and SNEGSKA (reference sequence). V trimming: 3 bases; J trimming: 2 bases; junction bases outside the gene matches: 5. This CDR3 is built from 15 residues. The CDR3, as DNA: TGCAGTGCTAGTTCCAGCGGGAGCAACACCGGGGAGCTGTTTTTT. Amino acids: CSASSSGSNTGELFF.

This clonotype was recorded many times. As DNA, the CDR3 is TGCGCCAGCAGCCAACCCAGGGACAGGGCAGGCGAGCAGTACTTC. This sequence encodes CASSQPRDRAGEQYF. This chain links TRBV4-1 with TRBJ2-7; 9 nucleotides align to TRBD1. CDR3 length: 15 amino acids. The trim removed 2 bases at V and 6 bases at J, leaving 8 bases unmatched. Germline V gene lookup returns CDR1 MGHRA and CDR2 YSYEKL.

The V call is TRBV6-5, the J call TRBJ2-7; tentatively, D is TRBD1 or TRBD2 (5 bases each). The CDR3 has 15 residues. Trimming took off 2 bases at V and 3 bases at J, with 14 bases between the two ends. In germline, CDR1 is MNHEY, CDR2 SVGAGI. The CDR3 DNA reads TGTGCCAGCAGTTACCCGCAGGGAGCCGTCTACGAGCAGTACTTC. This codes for CASSYPQGAVYEQYF.

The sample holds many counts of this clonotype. For the CDR3, the DNA is TGCAGTGCTTCGGACGTGAACACTGAAGCTTTCTTT. This sequence encodes CSASDVNTEAFF. The chain joins TRBV20-1 to TRBJ1-1; D gene unclear. Trimming shortened V by 5 bases and J by 0 bases, and 7 bases separated the two germline ends. The CDR3 runs to 12 residues. Germline CDR1 and CDR2: DFQATT and SNEGSKA (reference sequence).